Following are 17 T cell receptor beta chains from one sample sequenced in a study of CD8+CD57+ T cells in acquired aplastic anemia (dated by TCRdb to 2017 to 2018). Flow cytometry had shown CD8+CD57+ cell expansion in the patients selected for sequencing. Reads for this sample came from an Illumina HiSeq 2000. Genomic DNA served as template for TCR beta VDJ combination and CDR3 sequence profiling. TCRdb handled the public reads itself, with Q25 trimming in fastp and clone calling in MiXCR, and kept productive beta chains. Every CDR3 protein is listed once, alongside the most common genes and DNA of its rows. In this sample the table shows approximately 220,000 distinct CDR3 sequences, more than 40% of which occur a single time. About 8.3% of the sample belongs to the ten largest clones. Sequencing was carried out using sorted CD4+, CD8+, or CD8+CD57+ T cells (not recorded which) from PBMCs. The receptors were sampled from a human donor with aplastic anemia.

This clonotype was detected many times. CDR3 bases: TGTGCCAGCAGCTTAGGGGGACTAGCGGGGACCCAAGAGACCCAGTACTTC. Translated: CASSLGGLAGTQETQYF. The V gene is TRBV7-8, the J gene TRBJ2-5; 13 bases match TRBD2. Per germline, CDR1 SGHVS and CDR2 FQNEAQ. V lost 1 base to trimming and J lost 1 base; unmatched junction nucleotides: 3. The CDR3 contains 17 residues.

This clonotype has a handful of counts. The chain joins TRBV19 to TRBJ1-2, with D maybe TRBD1 (6 bases). This CDR3 has 13 residues. The germline V gene encodes CDR1 LNHDA and CDR2 SQIVND (reference sequence). Trimming removed 5 bases from V and 4 bases from J, with 11 bases in between. CDR3: CASSPDRLYGYTF. The DNA for the CDR3 is TGTGCCAGTAGTCCCGACAGGCTCTATGGCTACACCTTC.

The rearrangement joins TRBV9 to TRBJ2-7; TRBD2 agrees at 9 bases. This CDR3 comprises 15 residues. V was pared by 0 bases and J by 4 bases, with 5 bases of the junction left unmatched. Germline CDR1 SGDLS, CDR2 YYNGEE. The DNA for the CDR3 is TGTGCCAGCAGCGTAGAAGCGGGGGGAGGTTACGAGCAGTACTTC. Translating gives CASSVEAGGGYEQYF.

This clonotype was counted once. V usage is TRBV19 and J usage is TRBJ2-5; perhaps D is TRBD1 or TRBD2 (6 bases each). From germline, CDR1 is LNHDA and CDR2 SQIVND (reference sequence). Trimming removed 4 bases from V and 5 bases from J, with 14 bases in between. CDR3 length: 14 amino acids. CDR3 bases: TGTGCCAGTAGTAGCAAACTCGGGGGCGAGACCCAGTACTTC. Protein sequence: CASSSKLGGETQYF.

The V call is TRBV9, the J call TRBJ1-5, with TRBD1 matching over 7 bases. This CDR3 has 15 residues. V gave up 4 bases and J gave up 5 bases; unmatched junction bases: 9. Per germline, CDR1 SGDLS and CDR2 YYNGEE. The CDR3: CASSPGGGGHQPQHF. The DNA of the CDR3 is TGTGCCAGCAGCCCAGGGGGGGGCGGCCATCAGCCCCAGCATTTT.

This clonotype has at least ten counts. The CDR3 nucleotides are TGCGCCAGCAGTACTCCGGGAGGGCTGACCGGGGAGCTGTTTTTT. Its translation is CASSTPGGLTGELFF. This sequence joins TRBV10-2 and TRBJ2-2; 8 bases match TRBD2. The CDR3 runs to 15 residues. Germline V gene lookup returns CDR1 WSHSY and CDR2 SAAADI. With 5 bases clipped from V and 5 bases from J, the junction kept 7 bases outside the gene matches.

This clonotype was counted at least ten times. This chain links TRBV6-2 or TRBV6-3 with TRBJ1-1; 7 nucleotides line up with TRBD1. The CDR3 loop spans 14 amino acids. Germline V CDR1 and CDR2: MNHEY, SVGEGT. V shed 5 bases and J 2 bases; nucleotides not matched to a gene: 5. The CDR3 region is CASSTGTANTEAFF. In nucleotides, the CDR3 is TGTGCCAGCAGTACCGGGACAGCAAACACTGAAGCTTTCTTT.

This clonotype was found once. Since a much larger clone is just one base distant, this may be a read error. DNA of the CDR3: TGTGCCAGCAGCTTTGATTGGGGGGTGAACACTGAAGCTCTCTTT. It translates to CASSFDWGVNTEALF. J is TRBJ1-1 and V is TRBV13; the D gene is possibly TRBD1 (5 bases). Germline V gives CDR1 PRHDT, CDR2 FYEKMQ (reference sequence). The CDR3 is made up of 15 amino acids.

V is TRBV6-1 and J is TRBJ2-5; possibly TRBD1 or TRBD2 for D (7 bases each). This CDR3 contains 15 residues. Germline CDR1 MNHNS, CDR2 SASEGT. V was clipped by 8 bases and J by 5 bases, with 21 bases between them. The CDR3 DNA reads TGTGCCAGCGACAGGGCTGGGGAGGGCGATGAGACCCAGTACTTC. It codes for CASDRAGEGDETQYF.

This clonotype was detected only once. This chain connects TRBV10-3 to TRBJ1-2, with TRBD1 as a possible D gene (5 bases). Per the germline V gene, CDR1 is ENHRY and CDR2 is SYGVKD. V was cut by 0 bases and J by 4 bases, with 15 bases left in between. This CDR3 is 16 amino acids long. This chain's CDR3 is CAISESSGHFLYGYTF. The CDR3 bases are TGTGCCATCAGTGAGTCTTCTGGACATTTCCTCTATGGCTACACCTTC.

This clonotype was picked up one time. The chain is built from TRBV7-7 and TRBJ2-1; 10 bases line up with TRBD2. V lost 5 bases to trimming and J lost 0 bases; unmatched junction nucleotides: 10. From germline, CDR1 is SSHAT and CDR2 FNYEAQ (reference sequence). The CDR3 runs 18 residues. The CDR3 is CASSPSAGGPRSYNEQFF. The CDR3 DNA follows: TGTGCCAGCAGCCCATCAGCGGGGGGGCCTCGCTCCTACAATGAGCAGTTCTTC.

The rearrangement joins TRBV9 to TRBJ2-3; 9 nucleotides agree with TRBD2. This CDR3 contains 15 residues. In germline, CDR1 is SGDLS, CDR2 YYNGEE. With V trimmed by 3 bases and J by 11 bases, 13 bases remained unmatched. The CDR3: CASSASSGTYNEQYF. For the CDR3, the DNA is TGTGCCAGCAGCGCATCTAGCGGGACCTACAATGAGCAGTATTTT.

This clonotype occurred many times. V and J are TRBV7-9 and TRBJ2-7, with D possibly matching TRBD2 (6 bases). From germline, CDR1 is SEHNR and CDR2 FQNEAQ (reference sequence). The CDR3 runs to 13 residues. With 5 bases removed from V and 9 bases from J, the gap between germline ends came to 17 bases. This CDR3 reads CASSVGTLRVQYF. In nucleotides, the CDR3 is TGTGCCAGCAGCGTCGGGACTTTAAGGGTGCAGTACTTC.

The rearrangement joins TRBV15 to TRBJ2-5; D is perhaps TRBD2 (6 bases). In germline, CDR1 is LNHNV, CDR2 YYDKDF (reference sequence). The germline V and J ends were trimmed by 3 bases and 11 bases, with 10 bases remaining between them. CDR3 length: 11 residues. CDR3 protein: CATSSGGNQYF. The DNA of the CDR3 is TGTGCCACCAGCAGTGGGGGGAATCAGTACTTC.

V is TRBV20-1 and J is TRBJ2-7; maybe TRBD1 (5 bases). Per the germline V gene, CDR1 is DFQATT and CDR2 is SNEGSKA (reference sequence). The germline V and J ends were trimmed by 6 bases and 2 bases, with 14 bases remaining between them. This CDR3 region has 13 residues. CDR3 in DNA: TGCAGTGCCAGCAGAGGACAAACCTACGAGCAGTACTTC. Encoded protein: CSASRGQTYEQYF.

This chain uses TRBV10-3 with TRBJ1-6; D is unclear. The CDR3 has 15 residues. V was shortened by 8 bases and J by 8 bases, with 19 bases between the two germline ends. Germline V gene lookup returns CDR1 ENHRY and CDR2 SYGVKD. CDR3: CAIASGGSVDSPLHF. Written as DNA, the CDR3 is TGTGCCATCGCAAGCGGAGGTAGTGTCGATTCACCCCTCCACTTT.

This clonotype was counted at least ten times. This chain links TRBV5-6 with TRBJ2-5, with 7 bases lining up with TRBD2. This CDR3 contains 14 residues. Germline CDR1 reads SGHDT; CDR2 reads YYEEEE. V lost 3 bases to trimming and J lost 3 bases; unmatched junction nucleotides: 5. The CDR3 sequence: CASSSGRGEETQYF. Written as DNA, the CDR3 is TGTGCCAGCAGCTCAGGTCGGGGGGAAGAGACCCAGTACTTC. Complete variable domain (other parts from reference TRBV5-6 and TRBJ2-5): DAGVTQSPTHLIKTRGQQVTLRCSPKSGHDTVSWYQQALGQGPQFIFQYYEEEERQRGNFPDRFSGHQFPNYSSELNVNALLLGDSALYLCASSSGRGEETQYFGPGTRLLVL.